This T cell receptor beta chain was obtained from a study of CD8 T cells in Susac syndrome. An input of roughly 0.45 to 1 ug of RNA was subjected to reverse transcription using random hexamers. The method of amplification for TCR beta CDR3 was immunoSEQ multiplex PCR, covering 54 Vbeta and 13 Jbeta. TCRdb recomputed calls from the immunoSEQ multiplex PCR reads with MiXCR, one row per CDR3 protein. This table holds some 450,000 distinct CDR3 sequences, around 83% found once. The CDR3 is 15 residues long. V dropped 1 base and J dropped 4 bases, with 14 bases sitting between them. Germline V gives CDR1 SQVTM, CDR2 ANQGSEA.

This clonotype originated in a human donor with multiple sclerosis. The V call is TRBV29-1, the J call TRBJ2-1; no reliable D call. Material for sequencing was CD8+ T cells from PBMCs. CDR3 in DNA: TGCAGCGTTGAAGCTGGCTTACGTGATTACAATGAGCAGTTCTTC. Its protein product is CSVEAGLRDYNEQFF.